This T cell receptor beta chain was identified during a study of T-cell memory formation after mild COVID-19. Study details: There were largely donor-specific TCR clusters. Regarding the study as a whole: Day 15 to 85 contracting clones showed balanced CD4/CD8; day 15 to 37 expanders favored CD4+.

CDR1 is LGHDT, CDR2 YNNKEL, per germline (reference sequence). V lost 4 bases and J 7 bases, leaving 22 bases between the germline ends. There are 16 residues in the CDR3. From the 5' RACE reads, TCRdb called clonotypes with MiXCR, one entry per CDR3 protein. The data show more than 150,000 distinct CDR3 sequences, with approximately 18% seen just once and roughly 4.3% held by the top ten. As regards this clonotype: The antigen is undetermined.

The sequence derives from a man aged 18 to 29 who had mild COVID-19 (a few samples of this study predate the infection). Cell type and time point are not known. The chain joins TRBV3-1 to TRBJ1-1; D ambiguous. The sample consisted of PBMCs or a T cell subset sorted from them (not recorded which). CDR3 nucleotide sequence: TGTGCCAGCAGCCGCAACTTAGACCCCTCGGGTAGTGAAGCTTTCTTT. It translates to CASSRNLDPSGSEAFF.